This TCR beta chain originates from a study of brain metastases from non-small cell lung cancer. The germline CDR1 and CDR2 sequences are SEHNR and FQNEAQ (reference sequence). This CDR3 is 13 amino acids long. V shed 7 bases and J shed 0 bases, with 9 bases lying between them. Sequenced by immunoSEQ multiplex PCR; TCRdb stores in-frame clones only, minus some. The top ten hold roughly 9.6% of the sample, which has some 1,300 clones, 85% seen once. The table lists this clone with a few counts. What it binds is not known. Whole-study findings and limits: In about 62% of brain metastases, T-cell clones were expanded compared with matched primary tumors.

The chain employs TRBV7-9 and TRBJ1-1; the D is unclear. The TCR originated in a donor aged 40 or older with non-small cell lung cancer. The source material was tissue from a brain metastasis. This CDR3 is CASNRDLNTEAFF. The DNA of the CDR3 is TGTGCCAGCAACAGAGACCTGAACACTGAAGCTTTCTTT.